One sample yielded the 8 T cell receptor beta chains listed below, sequenced in a study of blood T cell repertoires in COVID-19. Only in-frame clones appear in the TCRdb table, and some are missing; sequencing was by immunoSEQ multiplex PCR. Among around 300,000 clones listed, around 91% were seen once. The sample comprised peripheral blood. The receptor source for this set is a woman aged 40 to 49 with COVID-19, enrolled during active disease.

V is TRBV7-3 and J is TRBJ2-3; TRBD2 matches at 14 bases. Germline-derived CDR1 and CDR2 are SGHTA and FQGTGA. J gave up 4 bases and V 5 bases, and 14 bases lay outside the gene matches. The CDR3 runs to 19 residues. CDR3 in DNA: TGTGCCAGCAGCCCCTCCGGACTAGCGGGGGGCCCAAGACCAGATACGCAGTATTTT. It encodes CASSPSGLAGGPRPDTQYF.

This rearrangement joins TRBV6-4 to TRBJ1-1; no clear D gene. Germline V lookup: CDR1 MRHNA, CDR2 SNTAGT. The V and J ends lost 2 bases and 10 bases respectively, with 14 bases between them. The CDR3 is 13 residues long. The CDR3, as DNA: TGTGCCAGCAGTGACAATTATTCCGGGAGAGCTTTCTTT. Translation: CASSDNYSGRAFF.

The rearrangement uses TRBV5-1 and TRBJ1-5; a possible D gene is TRBD1 (5 bases). The CDR3 totals 15 residues. The V gene lost 0 bases and the J gene lost 5 bases, with 12 bases spanning the gap. Germline V gives CDR1 SGHRS, CDR2 YFSETQ. CDR3 nucleotide sequence: TGCGCCAGCAGCTTGGGTTCCGGGGGTTATCAGCCCCAGCATTTT. This translates into CASSLGSGGYQPQHF.

The V and J genes are TRBV19 and TRBJ2-3; 13 bases fit TRBD2. Germline CDR1 and CDR2: LNHDA and SQIVND (reference sequence). After removal of 4 bases from V and 5 bases from J, the junction contained 15 bases not matched to a gene. This CDR3 is 19 amino acids long. CDR3 protein: CASSTRLAGGGMGQDTQYF. In DNA, the CDR3 is TGTGCCAGTAGTACTCGACTAGCGGGAGGAGGAATGGGACAAGATACGCAGTATTTT.

V and J are TRBV4-1 and TRBJ2-2, with D possibly matching TRBD1 (5 bases). From germline, CDR1 is MGHRA and CDR2 YSYEKL. V was shortened by 0 bases and J by 5 bases, with 16 bases between the two germline ends. The CDR3 covers 17 residues. CDR3 protein: CASSQDIVAGRTGELFF. The DNA of the CDR3 is TGCGCCAGCAGCCAAGATATAGTGGCAGGGCGGACCGGGGAGCTGTTTTTT.

CDR3 DNA sequence: TGTGCCAGCAGTTTACAGAGGGTGGACCGAGCCTACGAGCAGTACTTC. Translating it yields CASSLQRVDRAYEQYF. This chain uses TRBV28 with TRBJ2-7; D might be TRBD2 (5 bases). This CDR3 spans 16 amino acids. V lost 2 bases, J lost 2 bases, and 16 bases lay in between. Germline CDR1 MDHEN, CDR2 SYDVKM.

The V call is TRBV12-3 or TRBV12-4, the J call TRBJ1-5; a weak D match, TRBD1 (5 bases). This CDR3 spans 13 amino acids. Trimming removed 3 bases from V and 5 bases from J, with 8 bases in between. The CDR3 region has the DNA TGTGCCAGCAGTTTTGGGGCCCATCAGCCCCAGCATTTT. Protein: CASSFGAHQPQHF.

The chain links TRBV3-1 (or the pseudogene TRBV3-2) to TRBJ2-5; possibly TRBD1 for D (7 bases). The CDR3 is 14 amino acids. V lost 4 bases and J 5 bases, leaving 14 bases between the germline ends. Germline lookup yields CDR1 LGHDT and CDR2 YNNKEL (reference sequence). For the CDR3, the DNA is TGTGCCAGCAGCCGACAGGGACGGGGGGAGACCCAGTACTTC. This codes for CASSRQGRGETQYF.